The present entry profiles one T cell receptor beta chain with its context. RNA was extracted from bulk tissue without any cell sorting. This CDR3 has 15 amino acids. Germline loops: CDR1 SQVTM, CDR2 ANQGSEA. V lost 6 bases, J lost 5 bases, and 22 bases lay in between. The sample originates from a study of tumor and adjacent non-tumor tissue in lung cancer. The library came from three nested PCR rounds adapted from ARM-PCR protocols. Via MiXCR, TCRdb re-called the multiplex PCR reads, giving one row per CDR3 protein. The sample contains fewer than 120,000 distinct CDR3 sequences, over 70% of which appear only once.

The chain links TRBV29-1 to TRBJ2-5; D unresolved. The origin of this receptor is a man between 65 and 85 years old with non-small cell lung cancer. Sequences were obtained from lung tumor tissue. The CDR3 coding sequence is TGCAGCGTCCATGAAGGGTGGCGAGTTCTGGAGACCCAGTACTTC. Translated: CSVHEGWRVLETQYF.